This TCR beta chain is drawn from a study of cytomegalovirus exposure and HLA in healthy donors. Healthy bone marrow donors made up the donors. The PCR was carried out with 60 Vbeta primers and 13 Jbeta primers. Here immunoSEQ multiplex PCR was the method, and the copy in TCRdb shows in-frame clones only, minus some. Of 170,000 or so clones in the sample, just over 75% were seen once. Trimming took off 9 bases at V and 2 bases at J, with 14 bases between the two ends. Germline V CDR1 and CDR2: LNHDA, SQIVND (reference sequence). The CDR3 is made up of 14 amino acids. Study-wide results and limits: A later analysis found common viral pathogens apparently linked to several of the most significant clusters. Analysis was carried out at a later point, and it linked a missense DCLRE1C variant to TCR beta V- and J-gene trimming. The likely explanation for a cluster of highly shared sequence variants was sequencing artifact.

The table lists this clone with a count of one. Its specificity is not known. Sequenced input: PBMCs. The chain carries TRBV19 and TRBJ1-5; D gene ambiguous. The source of this sequence is a woman in her sixties or seventies in good health and CMV-seropositive. CDR3 DNA: TGTGCCAGCGCCTTTACGGGTGGCAATCAGCCCCAGCATTTT. It codes for CASAFTGGNQPQHF.